These 27 T cell receptor beta chains share one sample of origin, sequenced in a study of blood T cell repertoires in COVID-19. Produced via immunoSEQ multiplex PCR; TCRdb's table is partial and in-frame only. The table shows around 300,000 clones, with around 87% occurring only once. The sequenced material came from PBMCs or T cells enriched from blood (not recorded which). Receptors originate from a woman younger than 30 with acute COVID-19.

This clone came up a few times. V is TRBV2 and J is TRBJ2-1; the match to TRBD2 covers 13 bases. The CDR3 covers 15 residues. In germline, CDR1 is SNHLY, CDR2 FYNNEI. The trim removed 5 bases at V and 8 bases at J, leaving 6 bases unmatched. The DNA for the CDR3 is TGTGCCAGCAGTCCGGGACTAGCGGGAACCCATGAGCAGTTCTTC. The encoded protein is CASSPGLAGTHEQFF.

This chain uses TRBV2 with TRBJ2-2, with 10 bases that match TRBD1. This CDR3 comprises 15 residues. V lost 6 bases to trimming and J lost 5 bases; unmatched junction nucleotides: 6. Germline-derived CDR1 and CDR2 are SNHLY and FYNNEI. The CDR3 loop reads CASRPRTGGTGELFF. Written as DNA, the CDR3 is TGTGCCAGCAGGCCACGGACAGGGGGGACCGGGGAGCTGTTTTTT.

This chain connects TRBV18 to TRBJ2-7; 9 bases align to TRBD2. CDR1 and CDR2 (germline): KGHSH, LQKENI. The junction had 6 bases not matched to a gene; V was cut back by 3 bases and J by 6 bases. The CDR3 is made up of 14 amino acids. CDR3 in DNA: TGTGCCAGCTCACCGGCGGGAGGGCCCGGCGAGCAGTACTTC. This sequence encodes CASSPAGGPGEQYF.

The V and J genes are TRBV2 and TRBJ2-2; TRBD2 agrees at 14 bases. V lost 8 bases to trimming and J lost 5 bases; unmatched junction nucleotides: 10. This CDR3 region has 17 residues. Germline CDR1 is SNHLY and CDR2 is FYNNEI. CDR3 loop: CASGGTSGRRLTGELFF. CDR3 in DNA: TGTGCCAGCGGGGGGACTAGCGGGAGACGTTTAACCGGGGAGCTGTTTTTT. Full variable domain (outside the CDR3, taken from reference TRBV2 and TRBJ2-2): EPEVTQTPSHQVTQMGQEVILRCVPISNHLYFYWYRQILGQKVEFLVSFYNNEISEKSEIFDDQFSVERPDGSNFTLKIRSTKLEDSAMYFCASGGTSGRRLTGELFFGEGSRLTVL.

The rearrangement joins TRBV3-1 (or the pseudogene TRBV3-2) to TRBJ1-1; 7 nucleotides line up with TRBD1. V trimming: 4 bases; J trimming: 3 bases; junction bases outside the gene matches: 2. The CDR3 extends over 13 amino acids. Germline lookup yields CDR1 LGHDT and CDR2 YNNKEL (reference sequence). The CDR3 DNA follows: TGTGCCAGCAGCCCCAGGGGGGACACTGAAGCTTTCTTT. This gives the protein CASSPRGDTEAFF.

V is TRBV28 and J is TRBJ2-7; the match to TRBD2 covers 8 bases. CDR1 is MDHEN and CDR2 is SYDVKM in the germline V gene. After removal of 5 bases from V and 1 base from J, the junction contained 7 bases not matched to a gene. CDR3 size: 15 residues. The DNA for the CDR3 is TGTGCCAGCAGTAGGGAGCGGGAGATTTCCTACGAGCAGTACTTC. Its translation: CASSREREISYEQYF.

The V gene is TRBV27, the J gene TRBJ2-7, with TRBD2 as a possible D gene (5 bases). CDR1 is MNHEY and CDR2 is SMNVEV in the germline V gene (reference sequence). The CDR3 runs to 13 residues. V shed 6 bases and J shed 3 bases, with 12 bases lying between them. CDR3 nucleotides: TGTGCCAGCAGAATCAGCGGACGCTACGAGCAGTACTTC. Its protein is CASRISGRYEQYF.

V and J are TRBV9 and TRBJ1-5, with 8 bases fitting TRBD1. J gave up 2 bases and V 0 bases, and 7 bases lay outside the gene matches. Germline lookup yields CDR1 SGDLS and CDR2 YYNGEE. This CDR3 is 17 amino acids long. CDR3 sequence (DNA): TGTGCCAGCAGCGTAGATGACAGGGGTAGCCGCAATCAGCCCCAGCATTTT. The encoded protein is CASSVDDRGSRNQPQHF.

This chain joins TRBV5-1 and TRBJ1-1; 7 nucleotides match TRBD1. V lost 4 bases and J lost 1; bases outside the gene matches: 4. Germline loops: CDR1 SGHRS, CDR2 YFSETQ. This CDR3 has 14 residues. The CDR3 here is CASSQGQQNTEAFF. In DNA, the CDR3 is TGCGCCAGCAGCCAGGGACAGCAGAACACTGAAGCTTTCTTT.

The chain employs TRBV4-1 and TRBJ1-4; tentatively, D is TRBD1 (5 bases). V dropped 0 bases and J dropped 13 bases, with 12 bases sitting between them. The CDR3 has 13 amino acids. CDR1 and CDR2 (germline): MGHRA, YSYEKL. The CDR3 region has the DNA TGCGCCAGCAGCCAAGAACAATCGGGGGGACTGTTTTTT. This sequence encodes CASSQEQSGGLFF.

The chain employs TRBV5-1 and TRBJ2-7; possibly TRBD2 for D (5 bases). CDR3 length equals 12 residues. V shed 4 bases and J shed 7 bases, with 12 bases lying between them. The germline CDR1 and CDR2 sequences are SGHRS and YFSETQ. CDR3 sequence (DNA): TGCGCCAGCAGCCCGGGGTATCCGGAGCAGTACTTC. This codes for CASSPGYPEQYF. Complete variable domain (other parts from reference TRBV5-1 and TRBJ2-7): KAGVTQTPRYLIKTRGQQVTLSCSPISGHRSVSWYQQTPGQGLQFLFEYFSETQRNKGNFPGRFSGRQFSNSRSEMNVSTLELGDSALYLCASSPGYPEQYFGPGTRLTVT.

The chain has TRBV19 and TRBJ1-5; maybe TRBD1 (6 bases). This CDR3 comprises 14 residues. V lost 4 bases and J 5 bases, leaving 12 bases between the germline ends. Germline V lookup: CDR1 LNHDA, CDR2 SQIVND (reference sequence). The chain's CDR3 is CASSTRDKYQPQHF. The CDR3 DNA follows: TGTGCCAGTAGTACAAGGGACAAGTATCAGCCCCAGCATTTT.

The chain employs TRBV7-9 and TRBJ1-2; D might be TRBD1 (6 bases). This CDR3 spans 15 amino acids. Germline V CDR1 and CDR2: SEHNR, FQNEAQ (reference sequence). V was pared by 4 bases and J by 6 bases, with 18 bases between. The CDR3 sequence is CASSSTGLAGNGYTF. CDR3 nucleotides: TGTGCCAGCAGCTCTACAGGGTTGGCCGGTAATGGCTACACCTTC.

This chain uses TRBV24-1 with TRBJ2-7; 11 bases line up with TRBD1. The CDR3 loop spans 14 amino acids. V was pared by 3 bases and J by 6 bases, with 3 bases of the junction left unmatched. Germline CDR1 is KGHDR and CDR2 is SFDVKD. CDR3: CATSDPDRGREQYF. CDR3 coding DNA: TGTGCCACCAGTGATCCGGACAGGGGGCGCGAGCAGTACTTC.

This chain links TRBV25-1 with TRBJ2-3, with a possible D match to TRBD2 (6 bases). Trimming cost V 6 bases and J 2 bases, with 12 bases left between them. Germline V gene sequence: CDR1 MGHDK, CDR2 SYGVNS. The CDR3 sequence is 14 residues long. CDR3 in DNA: TGTGCCAGCAGCCGGGGCGGGATCACAGATACGCAGTATTTT. Translation: CASSRGGITDTQYF.

This clone was found once. V gene TRBV15 combines with J gene TRBJ2-1, with 12 bases lining up with TRBD2. Germline assignment: CDR1 LNHNV and CDR2 YYDKDF (reference sequence). V trimming: 8 bases; J trimming: 7 bases; junction bases outside the gene matches: 12. The CDR3 length is 16 residues. CDR3 protein: CATQTSGRSTWNEQFF. The DNA for the CDR3 is TGTGCCACCCAGACTAGCGGGAGATCCACGTGGAATGAGCAGTTCTTC.

The chain employs TRBV9 and TRBJ2-1; 9 bases line up with TRBD2. The CDR3 length is 16 residues. Germline lookup yields CDR1 SGDLS and CDR2 YYNGEE. Losses at the gene ends were 0 bases for V and 6 bases for J; bases not matched to a gene: 7. CDR3 protein: CASSVGGTSSSNEQFF. DNA for the CDR3: TGTGCCAGCAGCGTAGGAGGGACTAGCAGCTCCAATGAGCAGTTCTTC.

The rearrangement links TRBV6-4 to TRBJ2-5; 11 nucleotides match TRBD2. The J segment lost 4 bases and the V segment lost 5 bases, leaving 3 bases of the junction unmatched. The CDR3 loop spans 14 amino acids. Germline CDR1 reads MRHNA; CDR2 reads SNTAGT. CDR3 sequence: CASSIAGGAETQYF. The CDR3 DNA is TGTGCCAGCAGTATAGCGGGAGGGGCAGAGACCCAGTACTTC.

The CDR3 nucleotides read TGTGCCAGCTCACCACCCTCTATAGCACATGGTTCCGGCTACACCTTC. Translation gives CASSPPSIAHGSGYTF. The chain joins TRBV18 to TRBJ1-2, with D unclear. Germline values: CDR1 KGHSH, CDR2 LQKENI. The CDR3 runs 16 residues. Trimming pared 0 bases from V and 8 bases from J, leaving 19 bases between.

The V gene is TRBV3-1 (or the pseudogene TRBV3-2), the J gene TRBJ2-1, with no clear D. Germline V gene data show CDR1 as LGHDT and CDR2 as YNNKEL (reference sequence). The CDR3 totals 13 residues. The V gene lost 1 base and the J gene lost 10 bases, with 11 bases spanning the gap. The CDR3 nucleotides are TGTGCCAGCAGCCAAGTTGAACTGGGCGAGCAGTTCTTC. Its protein is CASSQVELGEQFF.

This CDR3 is CASSPRGSGRANNEQFF. For the CDR3, the DNA is TGTGCCAGCAGCCCCCGCGGTAGCGGGAGGGCAAACAATGAGCAGTTCTTC. This chain joins TRBV7-9 and TRBJ2-1; 11 nucleotides match TRBD2. V lost 5 bases and J lost 5; bases outside the gene matches: 11. The CDR3 extends over 17 amino acids. The germline V gene encodes CDR1 SEHNR and CDR2 FQNEAQ (reference sequence).

The chain is built from TRBV11-3 and TRBJ1-4; tentative D call: TRBD1 (5 bases). CDR1 SGHNT and CDR2 YENEEA come from the germline V gene. This CDR3 is built from 16 residues. Trimming shortened V by 0 bases and J by 4 bases, and 12 bases separated the two germline ends. The CDR3 DNA follows: TGTGCCAGCAGCTTAGATTCCCGCAGGGATAATGAAAAACTGTTTTTT. The encoded protein is CASSLDSRRDNEKLFF.

The CDR3 DNA reads TGTGCCAGCAGCGATGCGACAGGGGGCGTAAATGAGCAGTTCTTC. Protein: CASSDATGGVNEQFF. The chain uses TRBV3-1 (or the pseudogene TRBV3-2) and TRBJ2-1; the match to TRBD1 covers 10 bases. From germline, CDR1 is LGHDT and CDR2 YNNKEL (reference sequence). The CDR3 length is 15 residues. After removal of 5 bases from V and 7 bases from J, the junction contained 8 bases not matched to a gene.

V is TRBV28 and J is TRBJ2-1, with D possibly TRBD2 on 6 matching bases. CDR1 is MDHEN, CDR2 SYDVKM, per germline. The V and J ends lost 5 bases and 8 bases respectively, with 22 bases between them. CDR3 length: 16 residues. The CDR3 here is CASSPSGTGAGDEQFF. The CDR3 nucleotides read TGTGCCAGCAGTCCCTCCGGGACTGGGGCAGGCGATGAGCAGTTCTTC.

This clone was seen a few times. The CDR3 protein is CASSQDRGQGSDEQYF. CDR3 bases: TGTGCCAGCAGCCAAGATCGGGGACAGGGTTCCGACGAGCAGTACTTC. V gene TRBV4-2 combines with J gene TRBJ2-7, with 9 bases identical to TRBD1. CDR3 size: 16 residues. Germline CDR1 is LGHNA and CDR2 is YNFKEQ. With 0 bases clipped from V and 5 bases from J, the junction kept 8 bases outside the gene matches.

V gene TRBV5-6 combines with J gene TRBJ2-7, with 9 bases aligning to TRBD2. The V and J ends lost 2 bases and 7 bases, in that order; junction bases with no gene match: 7. The CDR3 has 14 residues. Germline V gene sequence: CDR1 SGHDT, CDR2 YYEEEE. The CDR3 DNA reads as TGTGCCAGCAGCTTCCCAGCGGGAGGACGGGAGCAGTACTTC. The encoded protein is CASSFPAGGREQYF.

This clone was seen more than once but under ten times. The chain recombines TRBV19 with TRBJ1-6, with D possibly matching TRBD1 (6 bases). With 8 bases removed from V and 7 bases from J, the gap between germline ends came to 24 bases. The CDR3 consists of 17 residues. Germline V gene sequence: CDR1 LNHDA, CDR2 SQIVND (reference sequence). CDR3 region: CASSSLQGTPSNSPLHF. CDR3 nucleotide sequence: TGTGCCAGTTCTTCGCTACAGGGCACCCCTTCAAATTCACCCCTCCACTTT.